This T cell receptor (beta chain) was obtained from a study of T-cell reconstitution after alpha-beta-depleted transplantation in children. Findings and caveats of the study: Reports say that about two months after transplant, the alpha-beta T cells came out of several hundred graft clones that had expanded.

Notes on this clonotype: Its antigen is undetermined.

This CDR3 has 16 amino acids. Trimming took 0 bases from V and 2 from J, leaving 13 bases between them. The germline V gene has CDR1 LGHNA and CDR2 YSLEER. Unique molecular identifiers were built into the TCRbeta library. TCRdb recomputed calls from the PCR reads with MiXCR, one row per CDR3 protein. This sample yields around 450,000 distinct CDR3 sequences, of which around 15% are seen a single time; roughly 29% belongs to the top ten. Here the sequenced sample was PBMCs, mostly from graft donor cells, taken 360 days after TCRalphabeta/CD19-depleted stem cell transplant. The V call is TRBV4-3, the J call TRBJ2-5; D may be TRBD2 (5 bases). The TCR originated in a boy in the first two years of life who had a stem cell transplant for Wiskott-Aldrich syndrome, so the T cells may come from the graft donor. For the CDR3, the DNA is TGCGCCAGCAGCCAAGATAGTCGGCGGGTACAAGAGACCCAGTACTTC. Translating it yields CASSQDSRRVQETQYF.